The next 3 T cell receptor beta chains were all read from a single sample in a study of cytomegalovirus exposure and HLA in healthy donors. PCR used 60 Vbeta primers and 13 Jbeta primers. TCRdb's table, derived via immunoSEQ multiplex PCR, lists solely in-frame clones and lacks some. The sample contains hundreds of thousands of clones, approximately 82% of which appear only once. The specimen sequenced was PBMCs. The receptor source for this set is a man younger than 30 in good health and CMV-seronegative.

This clone was observed a few times. The chain joins TRBV2 to TRBJ2-4, with unresolved D. The CDR3 length is 11 residues. CDR1 is SNHLY, CDR2 FYNNEI, per germline. V lost 5 bases and J lost 5, with 4 bases in between. The CDR3 sequence is CASSPQNIQYF. The CDR3 nucleotides are TGTGCCAGCAGTCCTCAAAACATTCAGTACTTC.

The gene calls are TRBV6-5 and TRBJ1-3; no firm D call. Per the germline V gene, CDR1 is MNHEY and CDR2 is SVGAGI. Trimming took 5 bases from V and 4 from J, leaving 12 bases between them. CDR3 length: 14 residues. The CDR3 DNA sequence: TGTGCCAGCAGTACGTCAAACGCGGGAAACACCATATATTTT. Protein product: CASSTSNAGNTIYF.

The chain uses TRBV4-1 and TRBJ2-1; a possible D gene is TRBD2 (5 bases). V was pared by 2 bases and J by 3 bases, with 8 bases between. CDR3 length: 14 amino acids. Germline V gives CDR1 MGHRA, CDR2 YSYEKL. CDR3 sequence reads: CASSQPGVYNEQFF. The DNA of the CDR3 is TGCGCCAGCAGCCAACCCGGGGTCTACAATGAGCAGTTCTTC.